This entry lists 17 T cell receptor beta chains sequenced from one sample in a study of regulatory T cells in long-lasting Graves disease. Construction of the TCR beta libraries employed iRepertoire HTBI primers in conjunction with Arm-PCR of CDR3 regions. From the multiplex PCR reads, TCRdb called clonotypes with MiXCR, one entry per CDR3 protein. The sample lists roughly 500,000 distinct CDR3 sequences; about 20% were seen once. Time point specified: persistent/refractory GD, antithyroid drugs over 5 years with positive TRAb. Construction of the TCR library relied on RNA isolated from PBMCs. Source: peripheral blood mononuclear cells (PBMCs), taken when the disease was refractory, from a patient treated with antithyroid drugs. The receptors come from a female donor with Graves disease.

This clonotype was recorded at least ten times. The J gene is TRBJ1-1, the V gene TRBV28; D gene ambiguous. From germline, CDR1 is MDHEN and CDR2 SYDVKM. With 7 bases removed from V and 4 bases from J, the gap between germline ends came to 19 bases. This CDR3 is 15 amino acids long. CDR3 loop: CASTTTGEGFTEAFF. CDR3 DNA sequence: TGTGCCAGCACCACGACCGGGGAGGGTTTCACTGAAGCTTTCTTT.

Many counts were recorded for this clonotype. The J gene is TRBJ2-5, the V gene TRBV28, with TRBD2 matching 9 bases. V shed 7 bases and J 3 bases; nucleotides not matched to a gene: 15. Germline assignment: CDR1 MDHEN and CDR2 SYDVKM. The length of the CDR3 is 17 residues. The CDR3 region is CASTVFPASGEKETQYF. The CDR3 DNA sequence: TGTGCCAGCACCGTCTTTCCGGCTAGCGGGGAAAAAGAGACCCAGTACTTC.

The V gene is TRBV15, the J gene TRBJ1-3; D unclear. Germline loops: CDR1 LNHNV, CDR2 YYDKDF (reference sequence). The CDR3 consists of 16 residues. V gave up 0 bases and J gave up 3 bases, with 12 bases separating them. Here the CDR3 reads CATSRDPAGDGNTIYF. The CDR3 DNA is TGTGCCACCAGCAGAGACCCCGCGGGTGATGGAAACACCATATATTTT. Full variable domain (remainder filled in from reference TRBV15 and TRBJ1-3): DAMVIQNPRYQVTQFGKPVTLSCSQTLNHNVMYWYQQKSSQAPKLLFHYYDKDFNNEADTPDNFQSRRPNTSFCFLDIRSPGLGDTAMYLCATSRDPAGDGNTIYFGEGSWLTVV.

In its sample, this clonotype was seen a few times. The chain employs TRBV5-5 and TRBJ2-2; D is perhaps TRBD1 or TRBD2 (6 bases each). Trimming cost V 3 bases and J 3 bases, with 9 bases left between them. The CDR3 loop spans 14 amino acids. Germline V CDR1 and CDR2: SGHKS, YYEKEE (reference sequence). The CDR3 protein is CASSWRGDTGELFF. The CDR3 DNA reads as TGTGCCAGCAGCTGGAGGGGGGACACCGGGGAGCTGTTTTTT.

CDR3 loop: CASSGRTGQGNEKLFF. CDR3 bases: TGTGCCAGCAGCGGACGTACGGGACAGGGGAACGAAAAACTGTTTTTT. The rearrangement joins TRBV7-9 to TRBJ1-4, with TRBD1 matching over 10 bases. The CDR3 is made up of 16 amino acids. Per the germline V gene, CDR1 is SEHNR and CDR2 is FQNEAQ (reference sequence). The junction had 11 bases not matched to a gene; V was cut back by 5 bases and J by 8 bases.

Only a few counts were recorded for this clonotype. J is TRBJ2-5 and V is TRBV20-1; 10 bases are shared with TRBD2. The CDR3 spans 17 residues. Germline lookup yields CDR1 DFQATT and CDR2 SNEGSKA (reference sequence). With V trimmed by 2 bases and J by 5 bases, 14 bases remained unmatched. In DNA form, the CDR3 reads TGCAGTGCTAGAAGCCCTAGCGGGGGCCTCATCGGGGAGACCCAGTACTTC. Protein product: CSARSPSGGLIGETQYF.

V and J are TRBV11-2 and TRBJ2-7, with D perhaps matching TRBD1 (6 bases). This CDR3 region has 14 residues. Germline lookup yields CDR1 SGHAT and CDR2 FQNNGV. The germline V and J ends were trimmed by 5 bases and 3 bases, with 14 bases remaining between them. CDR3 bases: TGTGCCAGCAGCCCTCACAGGGACCGCTACGAGCAGTACTTC. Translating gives CASSPHRDRYEQYF.

CDR3 residues: CASSLQNSAFEAFF. CDR3 sequence (DNA): TGTGCCAGTAGCCTTCAAAATTCAGCCTTTGAAGCTTTCTTT. V usage is TRBV19 and J usage is TRBJ1-1; no clear D gene. There are 14 residues in the CDR3. V lost 6 bases and J 7 bases, leaving 18 bases between the germline ends. Germline lookup yields CDR1 LNHDA and CDR2 SQIVND (reference sequence).

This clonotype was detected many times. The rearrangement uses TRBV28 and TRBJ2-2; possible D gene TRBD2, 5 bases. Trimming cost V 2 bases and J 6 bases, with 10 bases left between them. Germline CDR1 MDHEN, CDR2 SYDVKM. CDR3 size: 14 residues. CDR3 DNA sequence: TGTGCCAGCAGTTTACTCCGGGGAGCCGGGGAGCTGTTTTTT. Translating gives CASSLLRGAGELFF.

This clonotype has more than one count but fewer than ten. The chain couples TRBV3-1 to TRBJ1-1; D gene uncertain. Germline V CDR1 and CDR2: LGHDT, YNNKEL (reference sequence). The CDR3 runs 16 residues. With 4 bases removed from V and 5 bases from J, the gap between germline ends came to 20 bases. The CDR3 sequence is CASSPAILSGWTEAFF. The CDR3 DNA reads TGTGCCAGCAGCCCGGCGATTCTCTCGGGGTGGACTGAAGCTTTCTTT.

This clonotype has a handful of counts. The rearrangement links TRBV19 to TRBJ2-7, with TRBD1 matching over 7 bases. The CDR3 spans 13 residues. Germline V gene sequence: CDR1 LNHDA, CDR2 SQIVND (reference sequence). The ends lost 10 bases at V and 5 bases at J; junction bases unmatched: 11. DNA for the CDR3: TGTGCCACCACACGACAGGGAGACCACGAGCAGTACTTC. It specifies CATTRQGDHEQYF.

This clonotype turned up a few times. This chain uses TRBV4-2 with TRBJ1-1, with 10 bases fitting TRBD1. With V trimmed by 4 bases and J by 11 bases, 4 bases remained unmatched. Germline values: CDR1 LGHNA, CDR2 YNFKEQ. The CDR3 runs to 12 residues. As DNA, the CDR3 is TGTGCCAGCAGCCTCCGACAGGGGGCGGCTTTCTTT. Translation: CASSLRQGAAFF.

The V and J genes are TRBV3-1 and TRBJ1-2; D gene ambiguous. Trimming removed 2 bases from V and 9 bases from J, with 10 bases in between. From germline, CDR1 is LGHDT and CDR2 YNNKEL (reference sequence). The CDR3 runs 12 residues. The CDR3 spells CASSQTHSRYTF. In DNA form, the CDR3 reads TGTGCCAGCAGCCAAACTCACAGTCGCTACACCTTC.

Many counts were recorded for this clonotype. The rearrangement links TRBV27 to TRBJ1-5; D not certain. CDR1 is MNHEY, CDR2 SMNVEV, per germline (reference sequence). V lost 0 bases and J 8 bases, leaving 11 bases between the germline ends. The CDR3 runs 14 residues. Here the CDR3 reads CASSLSGSQKPQHF. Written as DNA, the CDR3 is TGTGCCAGCAGTTTATCGGGCAGTCAGAAGCCCCAGCATTTT.

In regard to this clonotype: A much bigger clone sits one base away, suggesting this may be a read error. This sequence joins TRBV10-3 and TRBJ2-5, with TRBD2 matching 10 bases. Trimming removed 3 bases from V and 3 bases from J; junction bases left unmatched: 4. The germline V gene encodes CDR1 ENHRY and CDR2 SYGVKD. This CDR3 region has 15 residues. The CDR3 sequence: CAISEERGGEETQYF. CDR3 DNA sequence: TGTGCCATCAGTGAAGAGCGGGGGGGCGAAGAGACCCAGTACTTC.

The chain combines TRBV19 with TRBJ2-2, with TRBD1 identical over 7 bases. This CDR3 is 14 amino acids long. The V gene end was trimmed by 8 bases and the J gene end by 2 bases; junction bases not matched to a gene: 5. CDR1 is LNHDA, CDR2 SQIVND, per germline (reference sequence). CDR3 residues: CASARDRNTGELFF. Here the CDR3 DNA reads TGTGCCAGTGCCCGGGACAGAAACACCGGGGAGCTGTTTTTT.

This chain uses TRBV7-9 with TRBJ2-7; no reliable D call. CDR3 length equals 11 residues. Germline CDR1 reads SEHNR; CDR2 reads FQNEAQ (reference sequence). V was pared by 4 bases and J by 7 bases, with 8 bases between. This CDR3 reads CASSSKYEQYF. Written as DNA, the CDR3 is TGTGCCAGCAGCTCGAAGTATGAGCAGTACTTC.